This T cell receptor beta chain appears in the sequencing data of a study of cytomegalovirus exposure and HLA in healthy donors. Regarding the study as a whole: Relative to the approximately 700-donor mean, N-insertions were reportedly fewer in an Asian-associated ancestry cluster in a later analysis.

PCR amplification relied on 60 Vbeta primers (plus 13 Jbeta primers). Some clones are missing from TCRdb's copy, which holds only in-frame ones; the method was immunoSEQ multiplex PCR. The table lists roughly 100,000 clones, less than 85% of them singletons, with approximately 8.2% in the top ten. On this clone: Its cognate antigen is unknown.

Trimming removed 8 bases from V and 6 bases from J, with 13 bases in between. Germline CDR1 reads WNHNN; CDR2 reads SYGVQD (reference sequence). CDR3 length equals 13 residues. Material: PBMCs. The genes are TRBV10-1 and TRBJ1-4, with D possibly TRBD1 on 6 matching bases. The source is a middle-aged man in good health and CMV-seropositive. This CDR3 is CASLGGPDEKLFF. CDR3 in DNA: TGCGCCAGCCTAGGGGGTCCTGATGAAAAACTGTTTTTT.